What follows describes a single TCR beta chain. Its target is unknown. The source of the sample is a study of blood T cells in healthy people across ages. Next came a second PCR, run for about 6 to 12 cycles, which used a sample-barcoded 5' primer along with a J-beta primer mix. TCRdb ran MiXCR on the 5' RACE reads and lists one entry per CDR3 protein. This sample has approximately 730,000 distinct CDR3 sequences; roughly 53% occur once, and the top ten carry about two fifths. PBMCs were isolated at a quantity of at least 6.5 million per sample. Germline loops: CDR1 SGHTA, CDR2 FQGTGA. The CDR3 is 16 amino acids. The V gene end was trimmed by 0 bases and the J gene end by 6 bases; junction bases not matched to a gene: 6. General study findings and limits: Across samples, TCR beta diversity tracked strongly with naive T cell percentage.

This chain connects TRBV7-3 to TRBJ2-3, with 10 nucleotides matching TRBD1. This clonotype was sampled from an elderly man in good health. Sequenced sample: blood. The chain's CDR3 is CASSLTGTGDPDTQYF. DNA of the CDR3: TGTGCCAGCAGCTTAACTGGGACAGGGGACCCCGATACGCAGTATTTT.